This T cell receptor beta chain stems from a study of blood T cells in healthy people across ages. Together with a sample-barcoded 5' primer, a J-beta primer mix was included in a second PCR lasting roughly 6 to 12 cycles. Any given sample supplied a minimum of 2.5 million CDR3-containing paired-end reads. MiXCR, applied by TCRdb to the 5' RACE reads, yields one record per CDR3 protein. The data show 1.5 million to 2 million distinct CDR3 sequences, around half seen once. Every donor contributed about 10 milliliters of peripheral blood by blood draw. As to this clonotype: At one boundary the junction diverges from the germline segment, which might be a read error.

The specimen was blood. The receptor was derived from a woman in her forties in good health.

CDR3 residues: CAGSPDRVKQFF. CDR3 bases: TGTGCCGGCAGCCCGGACAGGGTAAAGCAGTTCTTC. The chain carries TRBV3-1 and TRBJ2-1; 8 bases are a match to TRBD1. This CDR3 comprises 12 residues. Germline V gene data show CDR1 as LGHDT and CDR2 as YNNKEL (reference sequence).